One sample yielded the 15 T cell receptor beta chains listed below, sequenced in a study of memory CD4+ T cells and cytomegalovirus serostatus. Single viable CD3+CD4+CD8-CD45RO+ cells were sorted as the memory CD4+ T cells. Data came from immunoSEQ multiplex PCR; TCRdb stores just in-frame clones and leaves some out. The data hold nearly 60,000 clones, with roughly 77% observed a single time. Sequenced sample: memory CD4+ T cells from blood. The receptors were sampled from an adult in good health and CMV-seronegative.

In this sample, this clone turned up a few times. Other DNA variants within this sample encode the same CDR3. This chain connects TRBV18 to TRBJ1-1, with 7 bases lining up with TRBD1. The germline gives CDR1 KGHSH, CDR2 LQKENI. V was pared by 3 bases and J by 3 bases, with 1 base of the junction left unmatched. This CDR3 spans 13 amino acids. CDR3 protein: CASSPTGDTEAFF. The CDR3 DNA sequence: TGTGCCAGCTCACCCACAGGGGACACTGAAGCTTTCTTT.

V usage is TRBV5-1 and J usage is TRBJ2-4; TRBD1 agrees at 7 bases. J gave up 7 bases and V 4 bases, and 8 bases lay outside the gene matches. CDR1 SGHRS and CDR2 YFSETQ come from the germline V gene. CDR3 length equals 14 residues. In DNA form, the CDR3 reads TGCGCCAGCAGCGCTGACAGGGAAATGAACATTCAGTACTTC. Residues: CASSADREMNIQYF.

The chain has TRBV28 and TRBJ1-2; D call uncertain. The V and J ends lost 3 bases and 4 bases respectively, with 9 bases between them. CDR1 MDHEN and CDR2 SYDVKM come from the germline V gene. This CDR3 region has 13 residues. CDR3 region: CASSFGQFYGYTF. Here the CDR3 DNA reads TGTGCCAGCAGTTTCGGCCAGTTCTATGGCTACACCTTC.

The chain carries TRBV29-1 and TRBJ1-2; a weak D match, TRBD1 (6 bases). The CDR3 is 14 residues long. Trimming removed 0 bases from V and 5 bases from J, with 13 bases in between. Germline V gene lookup returns CDR1 SQVTM and CDR2 ANQGSEA. In DNA form, the CDR3 reads TGCAGCGTTGAAGAGGGGGCGCAGGGTTATGGCTACACCTTC. It codes for CSVEEGAQGYGYTF.

This chain links TRBV7-2 with TRBJ1-1; 7 nucleotides align to TRBD1. This CDR3 spans 14 amino acids. J lost 6 bases, V lost 2 bases, and 6 bases had no gene match. In germline, CDR1 is SGHTA, CDR2 FQGNSA. The CDR3 bases are TGTGCCAGCAGCTTAAGGGGGCGCTTGGCTGAAGCTTTCTTT. Protein product: CASSLRGRLAEAFF. Full variable domain (rest looked up from reference TRBV7-2 and TRBJ1-1): GAGVSQSPSNKVTEKGKDVELRCDPISGHTALYWYRQSLGQGLEFLIYFQGNSAPDKSGLPSDRFSAERTGGSVSTLTIQRTQQEDSAVYLCASSLRGRLAEAFFGQGTRLTVV.

This chain connects TRBV27 to TRBJ1-1, with D possibly TRBD1 on 6 matching bases. The CDR3 has 15 residues. Germline V gene sequence: CDR1 MNHEY, CDR2 SMNVEV (reference sequence). The V and J ends lost 3 bases and 4 bases respectively, with 15 bases between them. The CDR3 protein is CASSFRKGGATEAFF. CDR3 coding DNA: TGTGCCAGCAGTTTCCGAAAGGGGGGGGCCACTGAAGCTTTCTTT.

V is TRBV18 and J is TRBJ2-1; 8 bases are a match to TRBD2. V gave up 2 bases and J gave up 1 base; unmatched junction bases: 10. The CDR3 contains 18 residues. Germline V gives CDR1 KGHSH, CDR2 LQKENI. The CDR3: CASSPRKLAGSSYNEQFF. CDR3 coding DNA: TGTGCCAGCTCACCAAGGAAGTTAGCGGGGTCTTCCTACAATGAGCAGTTCTTC.

The rearrangement joins TRBV29-1 to TRBJ2-3, with D perhaps being TRBD1 or TRBD2 (5 bases each). V gave up 6 bases and J gave up 5 bases, with 21 bases separating them. The length of the CDR3 is 15 residues. The germline V gene has CDR1 SQVTM and CDR2 ANQGSEA. CDR3 sequence: CSVGRTEGAGDTQYF. In DNA, the CDR3 is TGCAGCGTGGGCCGTACGGAAGGGGCGGGAGATACGCAGTATTTT.

The chain carries TRBV7-8 and TRBJ1-1; possible D gene TRBD1, 5 bases. The CDR3 covers 13 residues. The V gene's germline CDR1 is SGHVS and CDR2 FQNEAQ. V shed 4 bases and J shed 7 bases, with 13 bases lying between them. The chain's CDR3 is CASSSQGTFEAFF. The CDR3 nucleotides read TGTGCCAGCAGCTCCCAAGGGACCTTTGAAGCTTTCTTT.

The rearrangement joins TRBV28 to TRBJ1-2; the D gene is possibly TRBD1 (6 bases). The V gene lost 4 bases and the J gene lost 7 bases, with 22 bases spanning the gap. Germline V gene data show CDR1 as MDHEN and CDR2 as SYDVKM. This CDR3 contains 16 residues. CDR3 region: CASSSTLTRGRGGYTF. CDR3 nucleotide sequence: TGTGCCAGCAGTTCCACCCTCACCCGGGGGCGAGGTGGCTACACCTTC.

The chain couples TRBV7-9 to TRBJ1-4, with TRBD1 as a possible D gene (5 bases). V was clipped by 5 bases and J by 3 bases, with 22 bases between them. The length of the CDR3 is 18 residues. Germline CDR1 SEHNR, CDR2 FQNEAQ (reference sequence). The CDR3 nucleotides read TGTGCCAGCAGCCAAAATATTTTTTCGACAGCGGCTAATGAAAAACTGTTTTTT. Protein product: CASSQNIFSTAANEKLFF.

The CDR3, as DNA: TGTGCCAGTAGCCGGACAGGGGGCACCGGGGAGCTGTTTTTT. Its protein is CASSRTGGTGELFF. This chain links TRBV19 with TRBJ2-2; 10 positions agree with TRBD1. Germline V gene data show CDR1 as LNHDA and CDR2 as SQIVND (reference sequence). V was clipped by 6 bases and J by 4 bases; unmatched bases: 2. The length of the CDR3 is 14 residues.

This chain uses TRBV28 with TRBJ1-5; D is unresolved. With 4 bases removed from V and 4 bases from J, the gap between germline ends came to 8 bases. Germline assignment: CDR1 MDHEN and CDR2 SYDVKM. The CDR3 loop spans 13 amino acids. The CDR3 sequence: CASSSGVNQPQHF. As DNA, the CDR3 is TGTGCCAGCAGTTCTGGGGTAAATCAGCCCCAGCATTTT.

The chain is built from TRBV30 and TRBJ1-3, with D maybe TRBD1 (5 bases). V was trimmed by 4 bases and J by 4 bases, leaving 14 bases between them. Germline V gene lookup returns CDR1 GTSNPN and CDR2 SVGIG (reference sequence). This CDR3 is 14 amino acids long. CDR3 sequence (DNA): TGTGCCTGGAAGCCTGGGACGGGAGGAAACACCATATATTTT. The encoded protein is CAWKPGTGGNTIYF.

The chain couples TRBV30 to TRBJ1-3; D unclear. V lost 0 bases, J lost 4 bases, and 16 bases lay in between. Germline-derived CDR1 and CDR2 are GTSNPN and SVGIG (reference sequence). The CDR3 has 16 amino acids. The CDR3 DNA follows: TGTGCCTGGAGTGTACCTGGCGGAGGGAGGGGAAACACCATATATTTT. Its protein is CAWSVPGGGRGNTIYF.